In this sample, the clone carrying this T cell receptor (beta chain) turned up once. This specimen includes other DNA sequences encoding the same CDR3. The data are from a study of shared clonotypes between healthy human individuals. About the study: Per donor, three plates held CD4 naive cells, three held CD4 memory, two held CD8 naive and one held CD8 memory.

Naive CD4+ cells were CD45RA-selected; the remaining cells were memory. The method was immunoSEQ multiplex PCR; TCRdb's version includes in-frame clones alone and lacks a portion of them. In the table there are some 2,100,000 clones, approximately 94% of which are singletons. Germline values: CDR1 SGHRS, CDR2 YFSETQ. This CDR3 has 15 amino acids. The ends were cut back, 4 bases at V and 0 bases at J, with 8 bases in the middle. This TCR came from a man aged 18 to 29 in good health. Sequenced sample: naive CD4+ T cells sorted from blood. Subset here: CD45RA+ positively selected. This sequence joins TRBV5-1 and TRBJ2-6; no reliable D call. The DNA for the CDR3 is TGCGCCAGCAGCCTCCTAGGCTCTGGGGCCAACGTCCTGACTTTC. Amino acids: CASSLLGSGANVLTF.